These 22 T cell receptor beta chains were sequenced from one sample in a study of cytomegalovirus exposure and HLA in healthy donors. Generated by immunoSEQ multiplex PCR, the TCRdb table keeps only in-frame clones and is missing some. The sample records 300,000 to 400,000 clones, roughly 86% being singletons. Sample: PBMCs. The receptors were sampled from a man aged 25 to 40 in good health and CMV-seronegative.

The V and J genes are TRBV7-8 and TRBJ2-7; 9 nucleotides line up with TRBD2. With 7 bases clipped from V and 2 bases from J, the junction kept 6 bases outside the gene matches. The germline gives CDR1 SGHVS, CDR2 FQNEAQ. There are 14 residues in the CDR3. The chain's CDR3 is CASTPLAGPYEQYF. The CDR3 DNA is TGTGCCAGCACCCCACTAGCGGGCCCCTACGAGCAGTACTTC.

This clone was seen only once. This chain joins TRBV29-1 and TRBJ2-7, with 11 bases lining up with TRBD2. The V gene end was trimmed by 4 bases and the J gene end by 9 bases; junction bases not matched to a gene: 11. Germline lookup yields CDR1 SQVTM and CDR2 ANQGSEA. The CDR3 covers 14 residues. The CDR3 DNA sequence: TGCAGCGTTGGTTTGCTAGCGGGGGGTTCCGGGCAGTACTTC. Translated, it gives CSVGLLAGGSGQYF.

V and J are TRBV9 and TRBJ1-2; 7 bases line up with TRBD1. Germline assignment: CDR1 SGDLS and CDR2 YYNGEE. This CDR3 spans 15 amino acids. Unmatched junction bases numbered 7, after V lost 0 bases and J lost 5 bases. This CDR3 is CASSVATDREYGYTF. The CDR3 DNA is TGTGCCAGCAGCGTAGCAACCGACAGGGAGTATGGCTACACCTTC.

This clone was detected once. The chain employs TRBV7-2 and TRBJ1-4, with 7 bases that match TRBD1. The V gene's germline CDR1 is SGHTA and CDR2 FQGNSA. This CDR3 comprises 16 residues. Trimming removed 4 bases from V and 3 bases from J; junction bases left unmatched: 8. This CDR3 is CASSSGGTGPNEKLFF. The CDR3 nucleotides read TGTGCCAGCAGCTCAGGGGGGACCGGGCCTAATGAAAAACTGTTTTTT.

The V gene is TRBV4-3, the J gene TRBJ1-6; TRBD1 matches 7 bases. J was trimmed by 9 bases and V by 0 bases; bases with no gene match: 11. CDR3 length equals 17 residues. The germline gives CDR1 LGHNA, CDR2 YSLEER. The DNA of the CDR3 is TGCGCCAGCAGCCAAGAGAGTACGACAGGGTCCACTTCACCCCTCCACTTT. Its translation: CASSQESTTGSTSPLHF.

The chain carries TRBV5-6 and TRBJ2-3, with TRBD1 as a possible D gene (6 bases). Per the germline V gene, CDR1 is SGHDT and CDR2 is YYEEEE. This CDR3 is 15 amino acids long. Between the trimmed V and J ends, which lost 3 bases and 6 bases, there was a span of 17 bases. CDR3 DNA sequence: TGTGCCAGCAGCTCGACAGGACAAGTGGGGGATACGCAGTATTTT. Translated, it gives CASSSTGQVGDTQYF.

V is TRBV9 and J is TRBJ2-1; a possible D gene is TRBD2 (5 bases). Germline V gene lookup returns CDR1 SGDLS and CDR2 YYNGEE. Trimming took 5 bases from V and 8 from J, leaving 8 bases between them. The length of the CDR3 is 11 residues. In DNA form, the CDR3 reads TGTGCCAGCAGTCTTAGCGATGAGCAGTTCTTC. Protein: CASSLSDEQFF.

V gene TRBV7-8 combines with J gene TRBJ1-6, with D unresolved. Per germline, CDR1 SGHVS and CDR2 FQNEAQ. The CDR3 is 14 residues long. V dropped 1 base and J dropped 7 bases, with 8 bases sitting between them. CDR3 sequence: CASSLERVNSPLHF. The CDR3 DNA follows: TGTGCCAGCAGCTTAGAACGAGTCAATTCACCCCTCCACTTT.

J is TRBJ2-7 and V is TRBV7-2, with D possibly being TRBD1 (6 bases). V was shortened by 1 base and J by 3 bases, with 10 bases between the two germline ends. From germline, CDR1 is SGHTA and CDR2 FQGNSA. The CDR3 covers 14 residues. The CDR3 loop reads CASSLGQGFYEQYF. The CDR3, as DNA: TGTGCCAGCAGCTTAGGGCAGGGGTTCTACGAGCAGTACTTC.

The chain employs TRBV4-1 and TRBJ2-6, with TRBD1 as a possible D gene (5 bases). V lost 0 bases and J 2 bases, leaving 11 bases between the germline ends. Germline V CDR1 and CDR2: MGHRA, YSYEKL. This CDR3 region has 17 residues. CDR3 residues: CASSQEQLRAGANVLTF. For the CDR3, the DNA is TGCGCCAGCAGCCAAGAACAGCTCAGGGCTGGGGCCAACGTCCTGACTTTC.

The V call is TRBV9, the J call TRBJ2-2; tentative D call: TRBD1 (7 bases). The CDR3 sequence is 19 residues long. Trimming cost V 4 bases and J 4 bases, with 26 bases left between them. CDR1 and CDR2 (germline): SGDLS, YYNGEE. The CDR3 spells CASSSKGRGDFTSTGELFF. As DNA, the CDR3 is TGTGCCAGCAGCTCGAAAGGCAGGGGGGACTTTACGAGCACCGGGGAGCTGTTTTTT.

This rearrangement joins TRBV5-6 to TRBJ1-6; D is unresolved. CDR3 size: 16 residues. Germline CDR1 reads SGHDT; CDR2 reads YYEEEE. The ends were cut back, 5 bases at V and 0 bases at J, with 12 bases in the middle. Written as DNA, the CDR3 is TGTGCCAGCAGATTGTCAGAAAGCTCCTATAATTCACCCCTCCACTTT. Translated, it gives CASRLSESSYNSPLHF.

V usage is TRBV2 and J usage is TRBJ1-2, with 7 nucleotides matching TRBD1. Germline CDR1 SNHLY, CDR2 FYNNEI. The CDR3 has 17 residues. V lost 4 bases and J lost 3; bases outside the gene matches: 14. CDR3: CASSGQGFIRDDYGYTF. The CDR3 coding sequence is TGTGCCAGCAGTGGACAGGGTTTTATCCGGGATGACTATGGCTACACCTTC.

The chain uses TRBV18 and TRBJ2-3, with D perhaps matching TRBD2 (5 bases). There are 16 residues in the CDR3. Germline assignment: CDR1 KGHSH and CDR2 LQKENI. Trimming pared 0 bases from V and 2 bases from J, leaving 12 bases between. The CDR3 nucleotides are TGTGCCAGCTCACCACCAAAAACGGGGTTCACAGATACGCAGTATTTT. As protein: CASSPPKTGFTDTQYF.

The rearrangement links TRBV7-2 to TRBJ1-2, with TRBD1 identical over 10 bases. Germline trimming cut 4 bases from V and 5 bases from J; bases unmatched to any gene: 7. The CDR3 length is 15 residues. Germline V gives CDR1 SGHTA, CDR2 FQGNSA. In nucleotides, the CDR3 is TGTGCCAGCAGCTCCAGGGACAGGGGCGGTTATGGCTACACCTTC. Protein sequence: CASSSRDRGGYGYTF.

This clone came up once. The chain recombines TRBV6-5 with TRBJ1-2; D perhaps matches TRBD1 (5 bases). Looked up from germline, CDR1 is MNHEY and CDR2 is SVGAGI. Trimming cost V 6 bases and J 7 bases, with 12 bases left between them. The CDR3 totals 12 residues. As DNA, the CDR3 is TGTGCCAGCAGACGGCGGGACGTTGGCTACACCTTC. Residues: CASRRRDVGYTF.

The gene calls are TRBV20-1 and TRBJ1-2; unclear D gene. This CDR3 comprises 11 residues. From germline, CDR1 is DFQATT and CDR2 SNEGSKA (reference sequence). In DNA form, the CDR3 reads TGCGGACTGCGGGAGGACTATGGCTACACCTTC. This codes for CGLREDYGYTF.

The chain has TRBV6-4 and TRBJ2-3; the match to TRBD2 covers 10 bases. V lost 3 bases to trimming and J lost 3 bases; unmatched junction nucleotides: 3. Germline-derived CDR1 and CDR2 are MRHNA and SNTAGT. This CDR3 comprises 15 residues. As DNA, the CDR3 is TGTGCCAGCAGTGAGATAGCGGGGGGAACAGATACGCAGTATTTT. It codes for CASSEIAGGTDTQYF.

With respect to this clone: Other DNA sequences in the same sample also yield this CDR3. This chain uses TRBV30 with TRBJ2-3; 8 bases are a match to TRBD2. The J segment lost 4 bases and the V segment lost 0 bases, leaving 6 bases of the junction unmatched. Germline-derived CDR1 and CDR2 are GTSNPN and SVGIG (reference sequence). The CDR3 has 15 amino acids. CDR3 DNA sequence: TGTGCCTGGAGTGTAGGCATCGGGGGGGCAGATACGCAGTATTTT. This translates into CAWSVGIGGADTQYF.

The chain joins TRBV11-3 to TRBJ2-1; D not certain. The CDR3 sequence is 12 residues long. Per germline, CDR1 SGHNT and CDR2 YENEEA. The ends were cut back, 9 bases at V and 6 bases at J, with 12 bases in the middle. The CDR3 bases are TGTGCCAGTCGCGGCCTCGGCAATGAGCAGTTCTTC. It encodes CASRGLGNEQFF. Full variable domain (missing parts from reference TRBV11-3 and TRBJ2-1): EAGVVQSPRYKIIEKKQPVAFWCNPISGHNTLYWYLQNLGQGPELLIRYENEEAVDDSQLPKDRFSAERLKGVDSTLKIQPAELGDSAVYLCASRGLGNEQFFGPGTRLTVL.

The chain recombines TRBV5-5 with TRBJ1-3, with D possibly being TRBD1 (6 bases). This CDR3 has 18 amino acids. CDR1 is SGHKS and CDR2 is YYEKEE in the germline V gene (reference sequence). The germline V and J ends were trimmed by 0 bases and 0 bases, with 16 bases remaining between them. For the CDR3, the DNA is TGTGCCAGCAGCTTGGTTGCCAGGGGATCAGACTCTGGAAACACCATATATTTT. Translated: CASSLVARGSDSGNTIYF.

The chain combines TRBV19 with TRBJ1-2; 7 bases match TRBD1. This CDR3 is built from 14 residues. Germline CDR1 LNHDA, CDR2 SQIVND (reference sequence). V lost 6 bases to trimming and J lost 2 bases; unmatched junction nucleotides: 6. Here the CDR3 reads CASSPTGTNYGYTF. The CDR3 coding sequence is TGTGCCAGTAGCCCGACAGGGACAAACTATGGCTACACCTTC.